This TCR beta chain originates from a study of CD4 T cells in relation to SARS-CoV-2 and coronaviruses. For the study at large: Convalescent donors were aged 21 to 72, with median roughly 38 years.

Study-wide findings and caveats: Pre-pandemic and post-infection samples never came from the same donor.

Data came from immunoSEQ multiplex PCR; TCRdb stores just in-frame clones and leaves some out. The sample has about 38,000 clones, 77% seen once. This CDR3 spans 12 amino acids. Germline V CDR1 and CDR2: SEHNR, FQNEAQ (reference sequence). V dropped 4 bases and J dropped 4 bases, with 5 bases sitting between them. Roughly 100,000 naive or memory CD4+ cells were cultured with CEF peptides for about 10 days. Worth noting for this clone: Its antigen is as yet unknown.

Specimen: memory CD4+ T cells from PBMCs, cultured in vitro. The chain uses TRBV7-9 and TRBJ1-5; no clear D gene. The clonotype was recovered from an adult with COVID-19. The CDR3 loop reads CASSSPNQPQHF. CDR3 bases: TGTGCCAGCAGCTCCCCAAATCAGCCCCAGCATTTT.